This TCR beta chain was recorded in a study of T cell changes during pregnancy in multiple sclerosis. Some clones are missing from TCRdb's copy, which holds only in-frame ones; the method was immunoSEQ multiplex PCR. This sample has 35,000 to 40,000 clones, with around 91% found just once. The CDR3 has 14 residues. V shed 7 bases and J shed 0 bases, with 11 bases lying between them. Germline CDR1 SGHTA, CDR2 FQGNSA. This receptor was obtained from a female donor with multiple sclerosis, enrolled in a pregnancy study. Sample: CD8+ T cells from peripheral blood mononuclear cells, taken in the second trimester of pregnancy. The chain employs TRBV7-2 and TRBJ2-3; maybe TRBD2 (6 bases). The CDR3: CASKGTFSTDTQYF. The CDR3 DNA is TGTGCCAGCAAAGGGACTTTTAGCACAGATACGCAGTATTTT.